This T cell receptor (beta chain) was identified during a study of blood T cell repertoires in COVID-19. Across the study: PBMCs, B-cell-depleted T cells, or T cells provided the cDNA or gDNA that made up the material.

This clone was counted once. The protocol was immunoSEQ multiplex PCR, while the TCRdb copy is restricted to in-frame clones and leaves out a portion. The sample has about 190,000 clones, 80% to 90% seen once; the top ten hold approximately 1.1%. Germline values: CDR1 SGHKS, CDR2 YYEKEE (reference sequence). Trimming took off 2 bases at V and 4 bases at J, with 13 bases between the two ends. The CDR3 has 15 amino acids. The source is a man aged 25 to 40 with acute or convalescent COVID-19. The sample was peripheral blood. V gene TRBV5-5 combines with J gene TRBJ2-1; no firm D call. The CDR3 region has the DNA TGTGCCAGCAGCTTATCGAGCCCTCCTTACAATGAGCAGTTCTTC. Translating gives CASSLSSPPYNEQFF. Supplemented by reference TRBV5-5 and TRBJ2-1, the full variable domain reads DAGVTQSPTHLIKTRGQQVTLRCSPISGHKSVSWYQQVLGQGPQFIFQYYEKEERGRGNFPDRFSARQFPNYSSELNVNALLLGDSALYLCASSLSSPPYNEQFFGPGTRLTVL.